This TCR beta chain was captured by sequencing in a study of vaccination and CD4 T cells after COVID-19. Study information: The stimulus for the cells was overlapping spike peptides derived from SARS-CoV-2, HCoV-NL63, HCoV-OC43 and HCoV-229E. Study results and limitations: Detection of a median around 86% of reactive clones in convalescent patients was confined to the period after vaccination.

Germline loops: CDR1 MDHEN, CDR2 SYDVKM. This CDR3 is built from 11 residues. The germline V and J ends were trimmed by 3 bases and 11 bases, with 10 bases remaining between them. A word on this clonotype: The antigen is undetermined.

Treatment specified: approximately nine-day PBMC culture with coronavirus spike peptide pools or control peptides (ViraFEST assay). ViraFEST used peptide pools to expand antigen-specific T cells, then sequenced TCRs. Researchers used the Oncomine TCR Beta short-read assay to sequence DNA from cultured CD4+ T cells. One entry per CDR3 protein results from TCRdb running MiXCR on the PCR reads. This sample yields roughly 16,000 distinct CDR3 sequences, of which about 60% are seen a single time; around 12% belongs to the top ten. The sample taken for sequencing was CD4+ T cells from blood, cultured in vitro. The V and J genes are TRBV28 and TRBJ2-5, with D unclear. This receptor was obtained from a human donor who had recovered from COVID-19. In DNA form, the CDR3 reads TGTGCCAGCAGTTTTGAGCTATCTCAGTACTTC. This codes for CASSFELSQYF.